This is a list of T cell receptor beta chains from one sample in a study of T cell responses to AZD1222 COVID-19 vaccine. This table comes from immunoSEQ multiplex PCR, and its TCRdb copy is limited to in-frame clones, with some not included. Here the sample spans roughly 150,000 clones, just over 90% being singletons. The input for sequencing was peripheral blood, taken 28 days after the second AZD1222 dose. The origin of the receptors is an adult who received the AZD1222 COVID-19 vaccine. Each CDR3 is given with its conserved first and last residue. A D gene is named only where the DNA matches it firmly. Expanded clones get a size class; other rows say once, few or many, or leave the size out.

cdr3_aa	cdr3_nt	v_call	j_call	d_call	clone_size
CASSSSGGTDTQYF	TGTGCCAGCAGCTCCTCCGGGGGAACAGATACGCAGTATTTT	TRBV5-6	TRBJ2-3	NA	NA
CASSLGRSYYGYTF	TGTGCCAGCAGTTTGGGAAGGAGTTACTATGGCTACACCTTC	TRBV28	TRBJ1-2	NA	NA
CASSQDRGVYGNTIYF	TGTGCCAGCAGCCAGGACAGGGGTGTGTACGGAAACACCATATATTTT	TRBV7-2	TRBJ1-3	TRBD1	NA
CATSDALAGRHNEQFF	TGTGCCACCAGTGATGCTCTAGCGGGAAGACACAATGAGCAGTTCTTC	TRBV24-1	TRBJ2-1	TRBD2	NA
CASSLEIEQYF	TGTGCCAGCAGCTTGGAGATCGAGCAGTACTTC	TRBV5-6	TRBJ2-7	NA	NA
CASSSQGNTEAFF	TGTGCCAGCAGCTCACAGGGGAACACTGAAGCTTTCTTT	TRBV7-9	TRBJ1-1	NA	NA
CASSQEQGVVETQYF	TGTGCCAGCAGCCAAGAACAAGGGGTCGTTGAGACCCAGTACTTC	TRBV3-1/TRBV3-2	TRBJ2-5	NA	NA
CASSIVLKYESPLHF	TGTGCCAGTAGTATAGTCCTCAAGTACGAGTCACCCCTCCACTTT	TRBV19	TRBJ1-6	NA	NA
CASSDVGPSNQPQHF	TGTGCCAGCAGCGATGTCGGCCCTAGCAATCAGCCCCAGCATTTT	TRBV5-5	TRBJ1-5	NA	NA
CASSPGQKLEAFF	TGTGCCAGCAGCCCAGGACAGAAACTTGAAGCTTTCTTT	TRBV3-1/TRBV3-2	TRBJ1-1	NA	NA
CASSGRTGGIYEQYF	TGTGCCAGCAGCGGCCGGACAGGGGGAATCTACGAGCAGTACTTC	TRBV7-2	TRBJ2-7	TRBD1	NA
CASSAPQGVIQYF	TGTGCCAGCAGTGCTCCTCAGGGGGTCATTCAGTACTTC	TRBV28	TRBJ2-4	TRBD1	NA
CASSLTGGATNEKLFF	TGTGCCAGCAGCTTGACAGGGGGGGCAACTAATGAAAAACTGTTTTTT	TRBV13	TRBJ1-4	TRBD1	NA
CASSQARDRGISNYGYTF	TGCGCCAGCAGCCAAGCCCGTGACAGGGGTATATCTAACTATGGCTACACCTTC	TRBV4-1	TRBJ1-2	TRBD1	NA
CASSTSTGAETQYF	TGTGCCAGCAGTACCTCGACAGGGGCAGAGACCCAGTACTTC	TRBV6-6	TRBJ2-5	TRBD1	NA
CASSPHPGQQRDSNQPQHF	TGTGCCAGCAGCCCACACCCGGGACAGCAAAGGGATAGCAATCAGCCCCAGCATTTT	TRBV7-6	TRBJ1-5	TRBD1	NA
CASSLNSVSNYEQYF	TGTGCCAGCAGTTTGAATAGCGTATCGAACTACGAGCAGTACTTC	TRBV27	TRBJ2-7	NA	NA
CASSLVRTTGELFF	TGTGCCAGCAGTTTAGTTCGGACCACCGGGGAGCTGTTTTTT	TRBV27	TRBJ2-2	NA	NA
CSVKDLNTEAFF	TGCAGCGTTAAAGACTTGAACACTGAAGCTTTCTTT	TRBV29-1	TRBJ1-1	NA	NA
CASSRAGAMLSDTIYF	TGTGCCAGCAGTCGGGCGGGGGCGATGCTGTCGGACACCATATATTTT	TRBV27	TRBJ1-3	NA	NA
CASSMTSGASYNEQFF	TGTGCCAGCAGCATGACTAGCGGGGCGTCCTACAATGAGCAGTTCTTC	TRBV7-2	TRBJ2-1	TRBD2	NA
CASSPGVGTGYPPLHF	TGCGCCAGCAGCCCTGGGGTCGGGACAGGGTACCCACCCCTCCACTTT	TRBV4-1	TRBJ1-6	TRBD1	NA
CASSQDGSLSFTEAFF	TGCGCCAGCAGCCAAGACGGCAGTTTATCTTTCACTGAAGCTTTCTTT	TRBV4-3	TRBJ1-1	NA	NA
CASSSTYNEQFF	TGCGCCAGCAGCTCAACTTACAATGAGCAGTTCTTC	TRBV5-1	TRBJ2-1	NA	NA
CASSSDLYGYTF	TGTGCCAGTAGCTCGGACCTCTATGGCTACACCTTC	TRBV19	TRBJ1-2	NA	NA
CASTGDIETQYF	TGTGCCAGCACCGGGGATATTGAGACCCAGTACTTC	TRBV11-2	TRBJ2-5	NA	NA
CASSLAGSRANTGELFF	TGTGCCAGCAGCTTAGCCGGATCTCGGGCGAACACCGGGGAGCTGTTTTTT	TRBV7-6	TRBJ2-2	NA	few
CASSLGARATNEKLFF	TGTGCCAGCAGCTTAGGGGCCAGGGCAACTAATGAAAAACTGTTTTTT	TRBV7-8	TRBJ1-4	NA	once
CASSQGEEGYEQYF	TGCGCCAGCAGCCAAGGGGAGGAGGGCTACGAGCAGTACTTC	TRBV4-1	TRBJ2-7	NA	NA
CASSVTGTSLRSSYNEQFF	TGTGCCAGCAGTGTGACAGGGACTAGTCTAAGGAGCTCCTACAATGAGCAGTTCTTC	TRBV2	TRBJ2-1	NA	NA